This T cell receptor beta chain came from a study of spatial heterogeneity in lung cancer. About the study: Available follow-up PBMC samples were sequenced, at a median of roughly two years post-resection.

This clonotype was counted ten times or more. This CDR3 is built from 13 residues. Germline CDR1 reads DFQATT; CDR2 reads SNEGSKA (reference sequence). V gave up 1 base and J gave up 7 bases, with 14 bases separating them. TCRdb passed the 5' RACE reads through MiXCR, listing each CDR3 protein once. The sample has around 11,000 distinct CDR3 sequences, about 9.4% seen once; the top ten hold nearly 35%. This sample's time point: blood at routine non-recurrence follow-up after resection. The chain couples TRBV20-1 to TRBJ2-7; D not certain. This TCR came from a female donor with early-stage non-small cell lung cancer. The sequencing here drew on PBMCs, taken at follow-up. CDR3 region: CSARGPTSWEQYF. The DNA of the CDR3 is TGCAGTGCTAGAGGCCCCACCTCATGGGAGCAGTACTTC.